The 13 T cell receptor beta chains reported below all come from one sample, sequenced in a study of Ad26.COV2.S vaccination and SARS-CoV-2 variants. Sequencing used immunoSEQ multiplex PCR; TCRdb keeps in-frame clones, though not all of them. The profile shows approximately 340,000 clones, 85% of them singletons. Regarding treatment: about 20 received Ad26.COV2.S at low or high dose, single or two shots; roughly five received placebo; per-sample allocation not given. Collection of samples fell on day 63 after the first vaccine or placebo injection. Specimen: peripheral blood, collected in a trial of Ad26.COV2.S vaccine versus placebo. The receptor set was obtained from a person between 18 and 65 years old who received the Ad26.COV2.S COVID-19 vaccine or a placebo.

V is TRBV9 and J is TRBJ2-7; 12 bases are a match to TRBD2. The CDR3 covers 16 residues. Germline V lookup: CDR1 SGDLS, CDR2 YYNGEE. The V segment lost 0 bases and the J segment 7 bases; nucleotides outside the gene matches: 8. The CDR3 here is CASSVAGTSGLGEQYF. CDR3 in DNA: TGTGCCAGCAGCGTAGCTGGGACTAGCGGGTTGGGGGAGCAGTACTTC.

This clone has just one count. The chain couples TRBV4-1 to TRBJ2-7; a weak D match, TRBD1 (6 bases). This CDR3 has 17 amino acids. Trimming took 0 bases from V and 5 from J, leaving 20 bases between them. Germline-derived CDR1 and CDR2 are MGHRA and YSYEKL. The CDR3 bases are TGCGCCAGCAGCCAAGATACGTTGGGGGCCGGGGCGCACGAGCAGTACTTC. Protein product: CASSQDTLGAGAHEQYF.

The rearrangement links TRBV6-5 to TRBJ2-1; 7 bases are a match to TRBD2. CDR1 and CDR2 from the germline V gene are MNHEY and SVGAGI. The V segment lost 8 bases and the J segment 7 bases; nucleotides outside the gene matches: 11. The CDR3 loop spans 14 amino acids. The CDR3 here is CASRGGGSSNEQFF. In DNA, the CDR3 is TGTGCCAGCCGGGGAGGCGGGAGTTCGAATGAGCAGTTCTTC.

This chain uses TRBV2 with TRBJ2-7, with D possibly TRBD1 on 7 matching bases. Deletions cut 8 bases from V and 4 bases from J, with 18 bases between. CDR3 length equals 14 residues. CDR1 and CDR2 from the germline V gene are SNHLY and FYNNEI. CDR3 in DNA: TGTGCCAGCGGTATCTTGACAGGGAGGTACGAGCAGTACTTC. Amino acids: CASGILTGRYEQYF.

The chain is built from TRBV28 and TRBJ1-2, with D possibly being TRBD1 (5 bases). The CDR3 sequence is 13 residues long. V was cut by 3 bases and J by 7 bases, with 12 bases left in between. Germline CDR1 and CDR2: MDHEN and SYDVKM. The DNA of the CDR3 is TGTGCCAGCAGTTTTCAAGGGGTTCTTGGCTACACCTTC. Translating it yields CASSFQGVLGYTF.

This chain links TRBV30 with TRBJ2-2; 10 bases match TRBD1. CDR3 length equals 17 residues. CDR1 is GTSNPN, CDR2 SVGIG, per germline (reference sequence). V was clipped by 3 bases and J by 4 bases; unmatched bases: 11. The CDR3 protein is CAWRPSGQGIFTGELFF. DNA for the CDR3: TGTGCCTGGAGACCATCGGGACAGGGGATCTTCACCGGGGAGCTGTTTTTT.

V gene TRBV4-3 combines with J gene TRBJ2-1, with 12 positions matching TRBD2. The CDR3 runs to 14 residues. Germline values: CDR1 LGHNA, CDR2 YSLEER. V shed 4 bases, J shed 7 bases, and the junction held 2 bases outside the gene matches. The CDR3 DNA follows: TGCGCCAGCAGCCCCGGGACTAGCGGGAATGAGCAGTTCTTC. Amino acids: CASSPGTSGNEQFF.

This rearrangement joins TRBV28 to TRBJ1-5; 8 bases match TRBD1. Germline CDR1 and CDR2: MDHEN and SYDVKM. The junction had 3 bases not matched to a gene; V was cut back by 5 bases and J by 0 bases. This CDR3 has 15 residues. CDR3 sequence: CASSRDRYSNQPQHF. The CDR3 DNA reads TGTGCCAGCAGTCGGGACAGGTATAGCAATCAGCCCCAGCATTTT.

The chain joins TRBV6-1 to TRBJ2-7, with unresolved D. The CDR3 sequence is 14 residues long. CDR1 is MNHNS, CDR2 SASEGT, per germline. V was cut by 1 base and J by 2 bases, with 9 bases left in between. The CDR3 DNA reads TGTGCCAGCAGTGAAGGGCCGTCCCCCTACGAGCAGTACTTC. It yields the protein CASSEGPSPYEQYF.

The chain carries TRBV11-2 and TRBJ1-2; the match to TRBD1 covers 7 bases. Per the germline V gene, CDR1 is SGHAT and CDR2 is FQNNGV. The CDR3 has 14 residues. The ends lost 5 bases at V and 4 bases at J; junction bases unmatched: 7. Written as DNA, the CDR3 is TGTGCCAGCAGCAGCGGACAGGCCGGCTATGGCTACACCTTC. Its translation is CASSSGQAGYGYTF.

The sample holds a few counts of this clone. In DNA, the CDR3 is TGTGCCATCAGGAAGACAGGGGATTCGCGGAACACTGAAGCTTTCTTT. This translates into CAIRKTGDSRNTEAFF. The V gene is TRBV10-3, the J gene TRBJ1-1; 8 bases fit TRBD1. CDR1 and CDR2 from the germline V gene are ENHRY and SYGVKD. The CDR3 is 16 amino acids. The V and J ends lost 6 bases and 1 base, in that order; junction bases with no gene match: 10.

This clone was recorded once. The gene calls are TRBV4-3 and TRBJ2-7; a possible D gene is TRBD1 (5 bases). The germline V and J ends were trimmed by 1 base and 6 bases, with 16 bases remaining between them. Looked up from germline, CDR1 is LGHNA and CDR2 is YSLEER. The CDR3 runs to 15 residues. The CDR3 loop reads CASSQVAGPIGEQYF. CDR3 bases: TGCGCCAGCAGCCAAGTGGCAGGGCCTATTGGCGAGCAGTACTTC.

The V gene is TRBV2, the J gene TRBJ2-3; weak D call: TRBD1 (6 bases). Trimming cost V 7 bases and J 6 bases, with 20 bases left between them. This CDR3 contains 15 residues. Germline V CDR1 and CDR2: SNHLY, FYNNEI. The CDR3 DNA reads TGTGCCAGCACCACAGGGAGAGGTGGGGATGATACGCAGTATTTT. Translation: CASTTGRGGDDTQYF.